The rows below give T cell receptor beta chains drawn from one sample of a study of blood T cell repertoires in COVID-19. The assay was immunoSEQ multiplex PCR, and TCRdb's table has in-frame clones only and misses some. Here the sample spans 120,000 or so clones, roughly 87% being singletons. The sequencing sample was made of peripheral blood. The receptors stem from an elderly man with active or convalescent COVID-19. CDR3s include the opening cysteine and the closing phenylalanine or tryptophan. Each record gives: V gene, J gene, clone size, D gene, CDR3 length, CDR3 DNA, CDR3 protein. The D gene is left open where the match is weak. Clone size is not always given. Where it is, it says once, few, many or a class for expanded clones.

v_call: TRBV2; j_call: TRBJ2-3; clone_size: .; d_call: TRBD2; cdr3_length: 13; cdr3_nt: TGTGCCAGCAGTGACGGACTAGCAGATACGCAGTATTTT; cdr3_aa: CASSDGLADTQYF
v_call: TRBV19; j_call: TRBJ2-1; clone_size: .; d_call: .; cdr3_length: 15; cdr3_nt: TGTGCCAGTAGTATTGGGCAGGGGCCATACAATGAGCAGTTCTTC; cdr3_aa: CASSIGQGPYNEQFF
v_call: TRBV9; j_call: TRBJ1-4; clone_size: .; d_call: .; cdr3_length: 13; cdr3_nt: TGTGCCAGCAGCGTAGAGGGAGGCGAAAAACTGTTTTTT; cdr3_aa: CASSVEGGEKLFF
v_call: TRBV9; j_call: TRBJ1-1; clone_size: few; d_call: TRBD1; cdr3_length: 14; cdr3_nt: TGTGCCAGCAGCGCTGGGACAGCGAACACTGAAGCTTTCTTT; cdr3_aa: CASSAGTANTEAFF
v_call: TRBV7-3; j_call: TRBJ2-2; clone_size: .; d_call: TRBD2; cdr3_length: 15; cdr3_nt: TGTGCCAGCACCCAAACTAGCGCGAACACCGGGGAGCTGTTTTTT; cdr3_aa: CASTQTSANTGELFF
v_call: TRBV4-1; j_call: TRBJ1-2; clone_size: .; d_call: TRBD1; cdr3_length: 14; cdr3_nt: TGCGCCAGCAGCCACGAGACAGGGTCCTATGGCTACACCTTC; cdr3_aa: CASSHETGSYGYTF
v_call: TRBV18; j_call: TRBJ2-1; clone_size: .; d_call: TRBD2; cdr3_length: 15; cdr3_nt: TGTGCCAGCTCACTAGCGGGGGGGCCGGACAATGAGCAGTTCTTC; cdr3_aa: CASSLAGGPDNEQFF
v_call: TRBV6-5; j_call: TRBJ1-6; clone_size: .; d_call: .; cdr3_length: 15; cdr3_nt: TGTGCCAGCAGTTACTCGGGCAGGGTTAATTCACCCCTCCACTTT; cdr3_aa: CASSYSGRVNSPLHF
v_call: TRBV7-9; j_call: TRBJ2-3; clone_size: .; d_call: .; cdr3_length: 14; cdr3_nt: TGTGCCAGCAGCTTGGACAGAGAGGGCGATACGCAGTATTTT; cdr3_aa: CASSLDREGDTQYF
v_call: TRBV6-5; j_call: TRBJ1-1; clone_size: .; d_call: .; cdr3_length: 12; cdr3_nt: TGTGCCATTTCCGGGACAAACTCTGAAGCTTTCTTT; cdr3_aa: CAISGTNSEAFF
v_call: TRBV7-3; j_call: TRBJ2-7; clone_size: .; d_call: TRBD1; cdr3_length: 13; cdr3_nt: TGTGCCAGCAGCTTAGACAGGGCCCGGGAGCAGTACTTC; cdr3_aa: CASSLDRAREQYF
v_call: TRBV30; j_call: TRBJ2-7; clone_size: many; d_call: .; cdr3_length: 12; cdr3_nt: TGTGCCTGGAGTGTCGGAAGGGGCGAGCAGTACTTC; cdr3_aa: CAWSVGRGEQYF
v_call: TRBV4-1; j_call: TRBJ2-5; clone_size: .; d_call: TRBD2; cdr3_length: 14; cdr3_nt: TGCGCCAGCAGCCCGCGGGAGTTCCGCGAGACCCAGTACTTC; cdr3_aa: CASSPREFRETQYF
v_call: TRBV29-1; j_call: TRBJ2-1; clone_size: many; d_call: TRBD1; cdr3_length: 15; cdr3_nt: TGCAGCGTAAAAAAACAGGGGATCTCCTACAATGAGCAGTTCTTC; cdr3_aa: CSVKKQGISYNEQFF